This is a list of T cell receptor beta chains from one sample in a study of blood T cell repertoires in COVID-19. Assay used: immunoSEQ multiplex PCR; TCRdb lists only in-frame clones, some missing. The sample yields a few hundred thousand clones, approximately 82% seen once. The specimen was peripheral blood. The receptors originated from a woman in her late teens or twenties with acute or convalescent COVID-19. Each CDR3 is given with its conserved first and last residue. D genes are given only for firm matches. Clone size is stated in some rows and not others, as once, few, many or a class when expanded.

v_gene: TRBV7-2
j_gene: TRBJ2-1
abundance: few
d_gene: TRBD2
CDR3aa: CASSRRLAVGTYNEQFF
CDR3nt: TGTGCCAGCAGCCGTAGACTAGCGGTTGGTACCTACAATGAGCAGTTCTTC

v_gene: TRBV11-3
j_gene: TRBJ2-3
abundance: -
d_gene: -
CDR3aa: CASSPTPSDNTDTQYF
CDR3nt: TGTGCCAGCAGCCCCACTCCATCAGACAACACAGATACGCAGTATTTT

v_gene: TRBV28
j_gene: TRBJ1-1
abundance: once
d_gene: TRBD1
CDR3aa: CATKNPGQPSEAFF
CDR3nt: TGTGCCACCAAGAACCCGGGACAGCCGAGTGAAGCTTTCTTT

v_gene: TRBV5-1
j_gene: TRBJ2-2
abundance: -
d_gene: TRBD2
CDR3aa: CASSLGLAGDTGELFF
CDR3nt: TGCGCCAGCAGCTTGGGACTAGCGGGTGACACCGGGGAGCTGTTTTTT

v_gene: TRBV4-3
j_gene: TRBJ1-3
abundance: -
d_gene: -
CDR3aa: CASSRVGLTGISGNTIYF
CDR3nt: TGCGCCAGCAGCCGCGTAGGGTTGACCGGGATATCTGGAAACACCATATATTTT

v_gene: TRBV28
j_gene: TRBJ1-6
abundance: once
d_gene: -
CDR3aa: CASRASGSYNSPLHF
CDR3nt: TGTGCCAGCCGAGCTTCGGGCTCCTATAATTCACCCCTCCACTTT

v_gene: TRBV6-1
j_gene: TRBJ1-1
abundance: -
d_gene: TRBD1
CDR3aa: CASSEDWTGDTEAFF
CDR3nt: TGTGCCAGCAGTGAAGACTGGACAGGGGACACTGAAGCTTTCTTT

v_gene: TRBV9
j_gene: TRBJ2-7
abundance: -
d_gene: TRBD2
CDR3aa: CASSGAGTRSSEQYF
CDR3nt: TGTGCCAGCAGCGGGGCCGGGACTAGGTCCTCCGAGCAGTACTTC

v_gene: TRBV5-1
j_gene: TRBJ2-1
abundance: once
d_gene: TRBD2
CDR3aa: CASSRGLAGPNNEQFF
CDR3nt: TGCGCCAGCAGCCGAGGGCTAGCGGGACCAAACAATGAGCAGTTCTTC

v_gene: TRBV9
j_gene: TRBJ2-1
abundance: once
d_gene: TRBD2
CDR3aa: CASTTGLAGAFSYNEQFF
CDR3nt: TGTGCCTCCACTACTGGACTAGCGGGAGCCTTCTCCTACAATGAGCAGTTCTTC

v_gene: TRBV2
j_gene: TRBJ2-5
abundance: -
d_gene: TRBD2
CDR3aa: CASSGGRGGEGLADQETQYF
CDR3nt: TGTGCCAGCAGTGGAGGCCGGGGAGGGGAGGGACTAGCGGACCAAGAGACCCAGTACTTC

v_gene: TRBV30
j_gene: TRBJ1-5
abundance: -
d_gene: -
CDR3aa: CAWSVDQGYNQPQHF
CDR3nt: TGTGCCTGGAGTGTGGATCAGGGGTACAATCAGCCCCAGCATTTT

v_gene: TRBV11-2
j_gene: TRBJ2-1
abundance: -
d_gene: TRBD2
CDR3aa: CASSYTSGRGNEQFF
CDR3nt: TGTGCCAGCAGCTATACTAGCGGGAGAGGCAATGAGCAGTTCTTC

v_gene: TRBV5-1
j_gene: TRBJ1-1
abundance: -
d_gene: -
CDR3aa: CASSLAGEAARGGPGAFF
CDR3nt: TGCGCCAGCAGCTTGGCCGGGGAGGCAGCCCGAGGTGGACCGGGAGCTTTCTTT

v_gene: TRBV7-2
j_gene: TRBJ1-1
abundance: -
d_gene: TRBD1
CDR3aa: CASSSGQGWTEAFF
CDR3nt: TGTGCCAGCAGCTCGGGACAGGGTTGGACTGAAGCTTTCTTT

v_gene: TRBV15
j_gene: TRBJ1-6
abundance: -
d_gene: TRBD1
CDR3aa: CATSPGGQASHSPLHF
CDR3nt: TGTGCCACCAGCCCAGGAGGACAGGCCTCGCATTCACCCCTCCACTTT

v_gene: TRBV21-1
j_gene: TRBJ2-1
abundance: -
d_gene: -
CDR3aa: CASSKPRNWTSGNLKNEQFF
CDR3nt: TGTGCCAGCAGCAAACCGCGGAACTGGACTAGCGGGAACCTAAAGAATGAGCAGTTCTTC

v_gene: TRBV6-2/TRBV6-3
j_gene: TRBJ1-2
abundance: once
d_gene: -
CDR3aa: CASSYPSRRGPFTYGYTF
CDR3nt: TGTGCCAGCAGTTACCCCAGTAGGCGGGGGCCGTTTACCTATGGCTACACCTTC

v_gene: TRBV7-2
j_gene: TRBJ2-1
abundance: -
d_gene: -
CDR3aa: CASSLRRGDEQFF
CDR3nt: TGTGCCAGCAGCTTACGTCGCGGCGATGAGCAGTTCTTC

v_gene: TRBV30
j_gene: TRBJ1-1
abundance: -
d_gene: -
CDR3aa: CAWSLTVNTEAFF
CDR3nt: TGTGCCTGGAGTCTCACAGTGAACACTGAAGCTTTCTTT

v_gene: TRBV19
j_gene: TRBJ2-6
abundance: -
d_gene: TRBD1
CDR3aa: CASSIQGAGANVLTF
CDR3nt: TGTGCCAGTAGTATACAGGGGGCTGGGGCCAACGTCCTGACTTTC

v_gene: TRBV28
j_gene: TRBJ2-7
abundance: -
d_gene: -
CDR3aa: CASIPARAGEYEQYF
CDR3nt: TGTGCCAGCATACCCGCCCGGGCAGGGGAGTACGAGCAGTACTTC

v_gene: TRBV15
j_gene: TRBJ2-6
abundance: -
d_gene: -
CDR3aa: CATSRAGGGQVLRGANVLTF
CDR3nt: TGTGCCACCAGCAGGGCGGGAGGCGGACAGGTCCTAAGGGGGGCCAACGTCCTGACTTTC

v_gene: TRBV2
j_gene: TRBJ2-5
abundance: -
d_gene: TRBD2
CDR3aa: CASKSGRGGQETQYF
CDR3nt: TGTGCCAGCAAAAGCGGGAGGGGAGGGCAAGAGACCCAGTACTTC

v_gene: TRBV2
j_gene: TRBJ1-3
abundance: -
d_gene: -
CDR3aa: CASTPDYSGNTIYF
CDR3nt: TGTGCCAGCACCCCAGACTACTCTGGAAACACCATATATTTT

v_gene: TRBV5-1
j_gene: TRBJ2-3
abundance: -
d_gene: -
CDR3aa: CASSLVQGEGPTDTQYF
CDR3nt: TGCGCCAGCAGCTTGGTACAGGGTGAAGGACCCACAGATACGCAGTATTTT

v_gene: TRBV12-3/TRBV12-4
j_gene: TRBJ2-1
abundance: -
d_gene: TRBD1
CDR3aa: CASSFQGAGEQFF
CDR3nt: TGTGCCAGCAGTTTTCAGGGGGCGGGTGAGCAGTTCTTC

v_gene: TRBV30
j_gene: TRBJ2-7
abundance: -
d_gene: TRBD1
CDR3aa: CAWSKRTGILYF
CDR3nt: TGTGCCTGGAGTAAACGGACAGGCATCCTGTACTTC

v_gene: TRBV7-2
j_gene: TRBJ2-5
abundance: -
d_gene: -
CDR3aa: CASSQEGRFSGTQETQYF
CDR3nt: TGTGCCAGCAGCCAAGAAGGGAGATTTAGCGGAACCCAAGAGACCCAGTACTTC

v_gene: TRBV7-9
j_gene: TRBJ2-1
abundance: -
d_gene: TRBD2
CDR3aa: CASSLGLTSGKSDEQFF
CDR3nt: TGTGCCAGCAGCTTAGGCCTGACTAGCGGGAAAAGCGATGAGCAGTTCTTC

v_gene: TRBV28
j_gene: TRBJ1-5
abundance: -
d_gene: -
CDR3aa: CASSFVLAESNQPQHF
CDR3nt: TGTGCCAGCAGTTTTGTCCTCGCAGAAAGCAATCAGCCCCAGCATTTT

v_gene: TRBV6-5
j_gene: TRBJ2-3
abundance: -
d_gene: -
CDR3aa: CASSPKADFPDTQYF
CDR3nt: TGTGCCAGCAGTCCCAAGGCTGACTTTCCAGATACGCAGTATTTT

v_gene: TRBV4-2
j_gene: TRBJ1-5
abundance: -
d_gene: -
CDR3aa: CASSQGAVSNQPQHF
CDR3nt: TGTGCCAGCAGCCAAGGGGCAGTCAGCAATCAGCCCCAGCATTTT

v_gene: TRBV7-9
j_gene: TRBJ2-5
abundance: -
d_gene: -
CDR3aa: CASSSTASQGRPETQYF
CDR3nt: TGTGCCAGCAGCTCGACCGCTTCACAGGGACGACCGGAGACCCAGTACTTC

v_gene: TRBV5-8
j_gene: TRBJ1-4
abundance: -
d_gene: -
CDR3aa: CASSGGASWVKLFF
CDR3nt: TGTGCCAGCAGCGGCGGAGCGAGTTGGGTAAAACTGTTTTTT